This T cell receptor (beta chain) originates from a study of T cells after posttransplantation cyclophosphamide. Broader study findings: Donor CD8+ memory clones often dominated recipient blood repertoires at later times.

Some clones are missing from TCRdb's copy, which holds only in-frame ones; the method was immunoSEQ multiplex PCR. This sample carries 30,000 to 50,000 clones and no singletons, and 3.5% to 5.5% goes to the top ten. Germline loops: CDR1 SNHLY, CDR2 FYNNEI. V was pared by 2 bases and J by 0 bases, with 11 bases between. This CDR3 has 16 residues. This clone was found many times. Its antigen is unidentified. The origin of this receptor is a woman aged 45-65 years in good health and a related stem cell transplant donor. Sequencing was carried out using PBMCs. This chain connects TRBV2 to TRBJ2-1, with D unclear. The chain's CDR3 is CASSERGSRSYNEQFF. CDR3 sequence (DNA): TGTGCCAGCAGTGAAAGAGGCAGCCGCTCCTACAATGAGCAGTTCTTC.